These 27 T cell receptor beta chains originate from one sample sequenced in a study of T cells after yellow fever vaccination. TCRdb re-called the 5' RACE reads through MiXCR, storing one row per CDR3 protein. The repertoire holds a few hundred thousand distinct CDR3 sequences, with about 7.8% as singletons. The sample in question was PBMCs, obtained roughly 46 days after the first yellow fever vaccination. The receptors stem from a man younger than 30 who received the YFV17D yellow fever vaccine.

The rearrangement joins TRBV10-3 to TRBJ2-3; D may correspond to TRBD1 or TRBD2 (5 bases each). Trimming took off 7 bases at V and 1 base at J, with 15 bases between the two ends. Looked up from germline, CDR1 is ENHRY and CDR2 is SYGVKD. The CDR3 runs 15 residues. DNA for the CDR3: TGTGCCATCACCCCCCGGGGCAGGGGCACAGATACGCAGTATTTT. Residues: CAITPRGRGTDTQYF.

This rearrangement joins TRBV11-1 to TRBJ1-1, with a weak D call TRBD1 (5 bases). Germline V gene data show CDR1 as SGHAT and CDR2 as FQDESV (reference sequence). The V gene lost 3 bases and the J gene lost 0 bases, with 20 bases spanning the gap. The CDR3 spans 18 residues. CDR3 nucleotides: TGTGCCAGCAGCTTTATTACGGGTAGGGACGGCTTGAACACTGAAGCTTTCTTT. Translation: CASSFITGRDGLNTEAFF.

In this sample, this clonotype turned up many times. The chain is built from TRBV7-2 and TRBJ2-1; D gene uncertain. Germline loops: CDR1 SGHTA, CDR2 FQGNSA. The CDR3 has 13 amino acids. The V gene lost 8 bases and the J gene lost 6 bases, with 14 bases spanning the gap. The CDR3 here is CASRPVGVNEQFF. The DNA of the CDR3 is TGTGCCAGCCGTCCGGTTGGGGTCAATGAGCAGTTCTTC.

This clonotype was recorded many times. The chain is built from TRBV12-3 or TRBV12-4 and TRBJ2-7; 10 bases fit TRBD1. The V segment lost 5 bases and the J segment 5 bases; nucleotides outside the gene matches: 3. This CDR3 is 13 amino acids long. In DNA, the CDR3 is TGTGCCAGCAGTGGGGACAGGGGAGACGAGCAGTACTTC. Its translation: CASSGDRGDEQYF.

The V call is TRBV27, the J call TRBJ2-7, with D hard to call. The CDR3 is 12 amino acids. V lost 8 bases and J 7 bases, leaving 15 bases between the germline ends. The V gene's germline CDR1 is MNHEY and CDR2 SMNVEV (reference sequence). The DNA for the CDR3 is TGTGCCAGCCGAGGCACCCTAGAGGAGCAGTACTTC. Its protein product is CASRGTLEEQYF.

This clonotype was counted a few times. V is TRBV7-8 and J is TRBJ2-7; a weak D match, TRBD1 (6 bases). In germline, CDR1 is SGHVS, CDR2 FQNEAQ. The germline V and J ends were trimmed by 4 bases and 0 bases, with 10 bases remaining between them. There are 14 residues in the CDR3. CDR3 nucleotides: TGTGCCAGCAGCTACACAGGGAGCTCCTACGAGCAGTACTTC. Encoded protein: CASSYTGSSYEQYF. The whole variable domain, filled in from reference TRBV7-8 and TRBJ2-7, reads GAGVSQSPRYKVAKRGQDVALRCDPISGHVSLFWYQQALGQGPEFLTYFQNEAQLDKSGLPSDRFFAERPEGSVSTLKIQRTQQEDSAVYLCASSYTGSSYEQYFGPGTRLTVT.

This chain uses TRBV4-1 with TRBJ2-7; 8 positions agree with TRBD1. The CDR3 is made up of 16 amino acids. V trimming: 3 bases; J trimming: 2 bases; junction bases outside the gene matches: 9. Germline V gene data show CDR1 as MGHRA and CDR2 as YSYEKL. The chain's CDR3 is CASSQPRTGYPYEQYF. The CDR3 region has the DNA TGCGCCAGCAGCCAGCCGCGGACAGGGTACCCCTACGAGCAGTACTTC.

V usage is TRBV4-1 and J usage is TRBJ2-3, with TRBD2 matching over 8 bases. Germline loops: CDR1 MGHRA, CDR2 YSYEKL. The CDR3 extends over 15 amino acids. Trimming cost V 4 bases and J 2 bases; bases outside gene matches: 5. CDR3 in DNA: TGCGCCAGCAGCCTAAGCGGGGGTTTCACAGATACGCAGTATTTT. It translates to CASSLSGGFTDTQYF.

This clonotype has only a few counts. The chain couples TRBV7-3 to TRBJ2-3; 9 bases align to TRBD2. There are 17 residues in the CDR3. Germline CDR1 is SGHTA and CDR2 is FQGTGA. Unmatched junction bases numbered 10, after V lost 5 bases and J lost 1 base. CDR3 coding DNA: TGTGCCAGCAGCCCAGATAGCGGGAGCGACCGCACAGATACGCAGTATTTT. It translates to CASSPDSGSDRTDTQYF.

This clonotype has more than one count but fewer than ten. The V and J genes are TRBV6-2 or TRBV6-3 and TRBJ2-7, with no clear D. Germline loops: CDR1 MNHEY, CDR2 SVGEGT. This CDR3 has 11 residues. Trimming took off 0 bases at V and 7 bases at J, with 4 bases between the two ends. CDR3 nucleotide sequence: TGTGCCAGCAGTTACTCCCGAGAGCAGTACTTC. This translates into CASSYSREQYF.

The V gene is TRBV9, the J gene TRBJ1-2, with D uncertain. Germline assignment: CDR1 SGDLS and CDR2 YYNGEE. The CDR3 consists of 15 residues. The V end was cut by 0 bases, the J end by 4 bases, with 13 bases between. The DNA of the CDR3 is TGTGCCAGCAGCGTAGATGGGGTTCGGAGCTATGGCTACACCTTC. This translates into CASSVDGVRSYGYTF.

The chain employs TRBV5-1 and TRBJ2-3, with 8 bases identical to TRBD1. Germline loops: CDR1 SGHRS, CDR2 YFSETQ. There are 14 residues in the CDR3. J gave up 6 bases and V 0 bases, and 3 bases lay outside the gene matches. CDR3 nucleotide sequence: TGCGCCAGCAGCTTGGACAGGGGGAAGGATACGCAGTATTTT. This translates into CASSLDRGKDTQYF.

In this sample, this clonotype turned up a few times. The J gene is TRBJ2-1, the V gene TRBV18; 7 nucleotides align to TRBD1. Germline V gene lookup returns CDR1 KGHSH and CDR2 LQKENI. The CDR3 extends over 14 amino acids. Trimming took 3 bases from V and 5 from J; bases not matched to a gene: 4. CDR3 sequence reads: CASSPRDSHNEQFF. In DNA, the CDR3 is TGTGCCAGCTCACCCCGGGACAGCCACAATGAGCAGTTCTTC.

This clonotype has just a few counts. CDR3 in amino acids: CASSQEIRINEQFF. The CDR3 bases are TGCGCCAGCAGCCAAGAGATTAGGATCAATGAGCAGTTCTTC. This sequence joins TRBV4-3 and TRBJ2-1; D gene ambiguous. The V and J ends lost 0 bases and 6 bases respectively, with 9 bases between them. CDR3 size: 14 residues. Germline CDR1 and CDR2: LGHNA and YSLEER.

V usage is TRBV28 and J usage is TRBJ1-6, with 9 bases matching TRBD1. Per the germline V gene, CDR1 is MDHEN and CDR2 is SYDVKM. This CDR3 has 16 amino acids. V shed 5 bases and J 10 bases; nucleotides not matched to a gene: 12. This CDR3 reads CASSPDQQGAGSPLHF. CDR3 in DNA: TGTGCCAGCAGTCCGGATCAACAGGGGGCAGGGTCACCCCTCCACTTT.

For the CDR3, the DNA is TGTGCCAGCAGCCCCACAGGGATATCTTATGGCTACACCTTC. Translating it yields CASSPTGISYGYTF. The V and J genes are TRBV7-9 and TRBJ1-2, with D perhaps matching TRBD1 (6 bases). Trimming took 5 bases from V and 5 from J, leaving 15 bases between them. This CDR3 is 14 amino acids long. Germline CDR1 is SEHNR and CDR2 is FQNEAQ (reference sequence).

The sample holds many counts of this clonotype. The chain combines TRBV9 with TRBJ1-4, with D tentatively TRBD1 (5 bases). There are 15 residues in the CDR3. The V gene lost 2 bases and the J gene lost 4 bases, with 12 bases spanning the gap. The germline gives CDR1 SGDLS, CDR2 YYNGEE. The CDR3: CASSVRDGLNEKLFF. The CDR3 DNA sequence: TGTGCCAGCAGCGTCCGGGACGGCCTTAATGAAAAACTGTTTTTT. Together with reference TRBV9 and TRBJ1-4, the CDR3 gives the full variable domain: DSGVTQTPKHLITATGQRVTLRCSPRSGDLSVYWYQQSLDQGLQFLIQYYNGEERAKGNILERFSAQQFPDLHSELNLSSLELGDSALYFCASSVRDGLNEKLFFGSGTQLSVL.

This clonotype showed up just a few times. The chain joins TRBV5-1 to TRBJ1-5, with 9 bases fitting TRBD1. The CDR3 is 15 amino acids. The germline gives CDR1 SGHRS, CDR2 YFSETQ. With V trimmed by 2 bases and J by 6 bases, 6 bases remained unmatched. CDR3 nucleotide sequence: TGCGCCAGCAGCTTAAGCGGACAGGGGTTTCAGCCCCAGCATTTT. This encodes CASSLSGQGFQPQHF.

In this sample, this clonotype turned up a few times. V usage is TRBV6-5 and J usage is TRBJ1-2; unclear D gene. The CDR3 extends over 15 amino acids. Trimming shortened V by 2 bases and J by 5 bases, and 15 bases separated the two germline ends. CDR1 is MNHEY and CDR2 is SVGAGI in the germline V gene. CDR3 sequence: CASSYRPGPGYGYTF. In DNA form, the CDR3 reads TGTGCCAGCAGTTACAGGCCAGGTCCGGGGTATGGCTACACCTTC.

The gene calls are TRBV7-9 and TRBJ2-7; D ambiguous. The CDR3 covers 14 residues. Germline V gives CDR1 SEHNR, CDR2 FQNEAQ (reference sequence). V was pared by 5 bases and J by 5 bases, with 16 bases between. CDR3 sequence: CASSPTGLPDEQYF. In nucleotides, the CDR3 is TGTGCCAGCAGCCCGACCGGCCTCCCCGACGAGCAGTACTTC.

In its sample, this clonotype was seen many times. This chain connects TRBV28 to TRBJ2-5; D gene uncertain. The CDR3 is 16 amino acids. The germline V gene has CDR1 MDHEN and CDR2 SYDVKM. Deletions cut 5 bases from V and 5 bases from J, with 21 bases between. The CDR3 loop is CASSLPSSGYYETQYF. For the CDR3, the DNA is TGTGCCAGCAGTCTACCCTCATCGGGCTACTACGAGACCCAGTACTTC.

This clonotype occurred a few times. This rearrangement joins TRBV5-1 to TRBJ1-1; D unresolved. Per germline, CDR1 SGHRS and CDR2 YFSETQ. V was shortened by 4 bases and J by 6 bases, with 13 bases between the two germline ends. CDR3 length: 13 residues. CDR3 sequence reads: CASSRPESSEAFF. In DNA, the CDR3 is TGCGCCAGCAGCCGCCCCGAGTCGTCTGAAGCTTTCTTT.

V usage is TRBV7-3 and J usage is TRBJ1-2; D gene unclear. V lost 5 bases, J lost 8 bases, and 18 bases lay in between. The CDR3 is 14 residues long. Germline CDR1 is SGHTA and CDR2 is FQGTGA. For the CDR3, the DNA is TGTGCCAGCAGCACTAACACGTTGCAGGCCGGCTACACCTTC. This sequence encodes CASSTNTLQAGYTF.

This clonotype was picked up a small number of times. This rearrangement joins TRBV5-1 to TRBJ1-1, with D unclear. The CDR3 sequence is 13 residues long. CDR1 is SGHRS and CDR2 is YFSETQ in the germline V gene. Trimming cost V 0 bases and J 5 bases, with 8 bases left between them. This CDR3 reads CASSLGLGTEAFF. The CDR3 DNA sequence: TGCGCCAGCAGCTTGGGGCTGGGGACTGAAGCTTTCTTT.

The CDR3 region is CSVDSGTDTQYF. The CDR3 DNA is TGCAGCGTTGACAGCGGGACAGATACGCAGTATTTT. The rearrangement uses TRBV29-1 and TRBJ2-3, with D maybe TRBD2 (6 bases). Germline V gene sequence: CDR1 SQVTM, CDR2 ANQGSEA. This CDR3 spans 12 amino acids. Trimming left V 3 bases short and J 3 bases short, with 7 bases between.

This clonotype was detected only a few times. The CDR3: CASSRNRASSGTDTQYF. For the CDR3, the DNA is TGTGCCAGCAGCCGGAATAGGGCTAGTTCTGGCACAGATACGCAGTATTTT. The chain recombines TRBV14 with TRBJ2-3, with D unclear. V lost 4 bases and J lost 1, with 18 bases in between. Germline loops: CDR1 SGHDN, CDR2 FVKESK. The CDR3 sequence is 17 residues long.

Only a few counts were recorded for this clonotype. This chain connects TRBV7-8 to TRBJ2-2; TRBD1 matches 12 bases. The CDR3 covers 19 residues. Per germline, CDR1 SGHVS and CDR2 FQNEAQ. With 5 bases clipped from V and 4 bases from J, the junction kept 14 bases outside the gene matches. DNA for the CDR3: TGTGCCAGCAGCCCCCCTTGGCTCCGGGACAGGGGGCTCACCGGGGAGCTGTTTTTT. Translation gives CASSPPWLRDRGLTGELFF.